Here is one T cell receptor beta chain with its context. As yet, its antigen is unknown. With the ViraFEST assay, the study expanded antigen-specific CD4+ T cells using viral peptide pools, then sequenced them. The culture ran for about 10 days, and then CD4+ T cells were isolated. Testing of the vaccine recipients showed negative nucleocapsid antibodies and no prior SARS-CoV-2 infection. Clones were sequenced by immunoSEQ multiplex PCR, and TCRdb holds only the in-frame ones, with some missing. Here the sample spans under 55,000 clones, approximately 79% being singletons. The data were obtained in a study of vaccination effects on CD4 cells after COVID-19. Germline CDR1 and CDR2: MDHEN and SYDVKM. Trimming removed 1 base from V and 0 bases from J, with 13 bases in between. The CDR3 extends over 17 amino acids.

This chain uses TRBV28 with TRBJ1-5; D not certain. This sequence originates from a human donor who received a COVID-19 vaccine. Sequences were derived from CD4+ T cells from PBMCs cultured with HCoV-OC43 spike peptides, sampled before COVID-19 vaccination. The subset is: HCoV-OC43 spike overlapping peptide pool stimulation. In DNA, the CDR3 is TGTGCCAGCAGTTTATTGGCGTTGAGGGATAGCAATCAGCCCCAGCATTTT. Its protein product is CASSLLALRDSNQPQHF.